This T cell receptor beta chain was captured in a study of blood T cell repertoires in COVID-19. This CDR3 has 13 residues. Germline V gene lookup returns CDR1 MNHNS and CDR2 SASEGT. V gave up 3 bases and J gave up 7 bases, with 7 bases separating them. In the original analysis: Counts of nucleated cells, estimated from reference gene primer amplification, were obtained. Assay used: immunoSEQ multiplex PCR; TCRdb lists only in-frame clones, some missing. The V and J calls and clone size come from that table; D and trimming were worked out from the DNA. The data hold more than 95,000 clones, with 70% to 90% observed a single time.

This TCR was sampled from a woman older than 75 with acute or convalescent COVID-19. Sequenced material: peripheral blood. V and J are TRBV6-1 and TRBJ1-6; D gene uncertain. The CDR3 here is CASSDHLNSPLHF. CDR3 sequence (DNA): TGTGCCAGCAGTGACCACCTAAATTCACCCCTCCACTTT.